This T cell receptor (beta chain) was documented in a study of shared clonotypes between healthy human individuals. The germline V gene encodes CDR1 DFQATT and CDR2 SNEGSKA (reference sequence). The CDR3 sequence is 11 residues long. V lost 3 bases and J lost 6; bases outside the gene matches: 1. Profiling relied on immunoSEQ multiplex PCR, and the TCRdb table lists in-frame clones only, not all of them. The data contain around 2.1 million clones, 90% to 97% of them seen just once; the ten biggest clones take up approximately 0.13%. Donors comprised healthy HIV-negative adults lacking recent acute infections or vaccinations. Negatively enriched CD4+ T cells were divided by CD45RA into naive and memory.

The source material was naive CD4+ T cells sorted from blood. Indicated subset: CD45RA+ positively selected. The genes are TRBV20-1 and TRBJ2-7, with 8 bases aligning to TRBD1. The clonotype originates from a man between 18 and 35 years old in good health. The CDR3 loop is CSASRGREQYF. The CDR3 region has the DNA TGCAGTGCTAGCAGGGGGCGCGAGCAGTACTTC.